What follows describes a single TCR beta chain. CDR1 and CDR2 (germline): SGHRS, YFSETQ. V shed 3 bases, J shed 1 base, and the junction held 4 bases outside the gene matches. This CDR3 region has 15 residues. Study processing details: It was from reference gene primer amplification that nucleated cell counts were estimated. Some clones are missing from TCRdb's copy, which holds only in-frame ones; the method was immunoSEQ multiplex PCR. V and J calls and clone size are those listed in that table; D and trimming were worked out from the DNA. The data hold more than 150,000 clones, with approximately 85% observed a single time. The source of the sample is a study of blood T cell repertoires in COVID-19. Study context: Spain, Italy and the United States supplied samples that represented acute and convalescent COVID-19. Sources were T cells, B-cell-depleted T cells, or PBMCs; the material itself was cDNA or gDNA.

The sample consisted of peripheral blood. The receptor comes from an elderly woman with acute or convalescent COVID-19. The chain links TRBV5-1 to TRBJ2-1; 7 nucleotides agree with TRBD1. CDR3 bases: TGCGCCAGCAGCTCACAGGGGAATTCCTACAATGAGCAGTTCTTC. Its translation: CASSSQGNSYNEQFF.